A selection of T cell receptor beta chains follows, all from one sample in a study of cytomegalovirus exposure and HLA in healthy donors. The method was immunoSEQ multiplex PCR; TCRdb's version includes in-frame clones alone and lacks a portion of them. The sample records some 170,000 clones, about 86% being singletons. Specimen: PBMCs. The receptors here all came from a woman aged 25 to 39 in good health and CMV-seronegative. Each CDR3 is given with its conserved first and last residue. Fields, in order: D gene, V gene, clone size, J gene, CDR3 DNA, CDR3 protein. D genes are given only for firm matches. Expanded clones get a size class; other rows say once, few or many, or leave the size out.

>TRBD2|TRBV11-1|-|TRBJ2-5
TGTGCCAGCAGCCTATTAGCGGGGGAGAACCAAGAGACCCAGTACTTC
CASSLLAGENQETQYF
>-|TRBV4-1|-|TRBJ2-3
TGCGCCAGCAGCCAATATTCTCGACAGGAGGCCACAGATACGCAGTATTTT
CASSQYSRQEATDTQYF
>-|TRBV4-2|once|TRBJ2-7
TGTGCCAGCAGCCACATTCAGGGGAAGAGCTCCTACGAGCAGTACTTC
CASSHIQGKSSYEQYF
>TRBD2|TRBV10-3|-|TRBJ2-1
TGTGCCATCAGCGGGGGGGCCGGGAATGAGCAGTTCTTC
CAISGGAGNEQFF
>-|TRBV5-1|few|TRBJ2-7
TGCGCCAGCAGCCAGCAGGGGTCCGAGCAGTACTTC
CASSQQGSEQYF
>-|TRBV30|many|TRBJ1-5
TGTGCCTGGACCCTCGGGGCAGTTAAAAATCAGCCCCAGCATTTT
CAWTLGAVKNQPQHF
>-|TRBV18|once|TRBJ2-1
TGTGCCAGCTCAAGGTTCGGGTCCGAGCAGTTCTTC
CASSRFGSEQFF
>-|TRBV5-4|once|TRBJ1-2
TGTGCCAGCAGCTTCCGGGGTTTTAGTGGCTACACCTTC
CASSFRGFSGYTF
>TRBD2|TRBV2|-|TRBJ2-4
TGTGCCAGCAGTGAACGCAGGGAGGGTGGCATTCAGTACTTC
CASSERREGGIQYF
>TRBD2|TRBV28|-|TRBJ2-1
TGTGCCAGCAGTTGGAGCGGGAGCACCTACAATGAGCAGTTCTTC
CASSWSGSTYNEQFF
>-|TRBV28|-|TRBJ1-1
TGTGCCAGCAGCTCACTCGGACACACCTTGAACACTGAAGCTTTCTTT
CASSSLGHTLNTEAFF
>-|TRBV4-2|-|TRBJ1-4
TGTGCCAGCAGAGCACTTGCAACTAATGAAAAACTGTTTTTT
CASRALATNEKLFF
>-|TRBV7-9|-|TRBJ1-6
TGTGCCAGCAGCTCCGACAGTTATTCACCCCTCCACTTT
CASSSDSYSPLHF
>TRBD1|TRBV7-9|-|TRBJ1-5
TGTGCCAGCAGCCCGGTACGGACAGGGAATCAGCCCCAGCATTTT
CASSPVRTGNQPQHF